This T cell receptor (beta chain) was identified during a study of post-analysis software for immune sequencing data. Study summary: Progressive-relapsing, secondary progressive and relapsing-remitting multiple sclerosis were among the disease courses included.

Germline trimming cut 5 bases from V and 3 bases from J; bases unmatched to any gene: 14. There are 17 residues in the CDR3. CDR1 is SGHTA, CDR2 FQGNSA, per germline. Every TCR beta cDNA library bore unique molecular identifiers. MiXCR was run by TCRdb on the PCR reads, yielding one entry per CDR3 protein. The repertoire holds more than 450,000 distinct CDR3 sequences, with approximately 31% as singletons. This clonotype has a handful of counts. No antigen is known for it. Findings and caveats of the study: There were four or five TRBV segments more frequent in patients than controls, and TRBV5-6, TRBV5-1 and TRBV20-1 were among them. Samples made in the same batch grouped tightly together by F measure. For normalized Chao1 diversity, multiple sclerosis patients scored significantly lower than controls did.

This receptor was taken from a girl under 18 with multiple sclerosis. The sequencing sample was made of blood. This chain connects TRBV7-2 to TRBJ2-3; 7 nucleotides align to TRBD2. The CDR3 sequence is CASSLTHAGGGTDTQYF. CDR3 DNA sequence: TGTGCCAGCAGCCTAACTCATGCCGGGGGAGGGACAGATACGCAGTATTTT.